What follows are 20 T cell receptor beta chains derived from one specimen sequenced in a study of CD8+ T cells in alopecia areata. After isolation, RNA underwent reverse transcription to generate cDNA as the sequencing template. TCRdb's copy holds only in-frame clones and misses some; the assay was immunoSEQ multiplex PCR. The sample lists approximately 300,000 clones; 55% to 75% were seen once. Regarding treatment: oral pan-JAK inhibitor, 5-10 mg twice daily. The specimen was CD4+ T cells sorted from blood, collected at week 24, from a patient treated with tofacitinib. These receptors all stem from a human donor with alopecia areata.

In its sample, this clone was seen a few times. V is TRBV30 and J is TRBJ1-4, with D possibly being TRBD1 (5 bases). Germline V gives CDR1 GTSNPN, CDR2 SVGIG (reference sequence). This CDR3 is 19 amino acids long. The germline V and J ends were trimmed by 1 base and 5 bases, with 26 bases remaining between them. CDR3 DNA sequence: TGTGCCTGGAGTGCCTTACAGTTTTCTTCGGGACGGAAGAATGAAAAACTGTTTTTT. It codes for CAWSALQFSSGRKNEKLFF.

The table lists this clone with a few counts. The chain combines TRBV4-1 with TRBJ2-6; TRBD1 agrees at 8 bases. The germline gives CDR1 MGHRA, CDR2 YSYEKL. CDR3 length: 21 residues. The J segment lost 0 bases and the V segment lost 0 bases, leaving 13 bases of the junction unmatched. The CDR3 sequence: CASSQDRGRGIRFSGANVLTF. CDR3 sequence (DNA): TGCGCCAGCAGCCAAGACAGGGGGCGCGGGATACGCTTCTCTGGGGCCAACGTCCTGACTTTC.

This chain uses TRBV28 with TRBJ1-6; TRBD1 aligns across 7 bases. J gave up 9 bases and V 2 bases, and 10 bases lay outside the gene matches. Germline CDR1 is MDHEN and CDR2 is SYDVKM. CDR3 size: 16 residues. This chain's CDR3 is CASSLLTGTVGSPLHF. CDR3 bases: TGTGCCAGCAGTTTACTGACCGGGACAGTCGGTTCACCCCTCCACTTT.

The J gene is TRBJ2-3, the V gene TRBV6-6; 13 positions match TRBD2. The CDR3 loop spans 16 amino acids. Trimming removed 4 bases from V and 1 base from J; junction bases left unmatched: 2. Per the germline V gene, CDR1 is MNHNY and CDR2 is SVGAGI (reference sequence). The CDR3 DNA reads as TGTGCCAGCAGTTTCGGGACTAGCGGGGGCACAGATACGCAGTATTTT. Encoded protein: CASSFGTSGGTDTQYF.

The chain carries TRBV7-9 and TRBJ1-2, with 7 positions matching TRBD1. V dropped 3 bases and J dropped 6; count of bases not matched to a gene: 10. Germline lookup yields CDR1 SEHNR and CDR2 FQNEAQ (reference sequence). This CDR3 has 15 amino acids. The DNA for the CDR3 is TGTGCCAGCAGCTTCCCCGACACAGGGGTTAATGGCTACACCTTC. This encodes CASSFPDTGVNGYTF.

The chain employs TRBV6-6 and TRBJ1-2; 7 bases match TRBD1. V was clipped by 5 bases and J by 8 bases; unmatched bases: 11. The CDR3 spans 14 residues. CDR1 MNHNY and CDR2 SVGAGI come from the germline V gene (reference sequence). The CDR3 sequence: CASSQRQGPEGYTF. The CDR3 DNA sequence: TGTGCCAGCAGTCAAAGACAGGGACCGGAGGGCTACACCTTC.

The genes are TRBV4-1 and TRBJ2-2, with 8 bases fitting TRBD1. The junction had 7 bases not matched to a gene; V was cut back by 5 bases and J by 2 bases. Germline V gene data show CDR1 as MGHRA and CDR2 as YSYEKL. This CDR3 comprises 16 residues. The chain's CDR3 is CASSSPGTGNTGELFF. As DNA, the CDR3 is TGCGCCAGCAGCTCTCCCGGGACAGGTAACACCGGGGAGCTGTTTTTT.

This clone was recorded a few times. The rearrangement uses TRBV4-2 and TRBJ1-2, with 9 bases fitting TRBD1. CDR1 is LGHNA, CDR2 YNFKEQ, per germline. The CDR3 is made up of 16 amino acids. J gave up 7 bases and V 0 bases, and 9 bases lay outside the gene matches. CDR3 residues: CASSQEAGQGMGGYTF. The CDR3, as DNA: TGTGCCAGCAGCCAAGAGGCTGGACAGGGGATGGGTGGCTACACCTTC.

The chain has TRBV15 and TRBJ2-2, with D possibly being TRBD1 (9 bases). CDR1 and CDR2 from the germline V gene are LNHNV and YYDKDF (reference sequence). Trimming shortened V by 5 bases and J by 5 bases, and 18 bases separated the two germline ends. This CDR3 spans 16 amino acids. The CDR3 DNA follows: TGTGCCACCAGCTCGGGGGGGACAGGGCGAACCGGGGAGCTGTTTTTT. Residues: CATSSGGTGRTGELFF.

As for this clone: The same CDR3 is also encoded by other DNA sequences in this sample. This sequence joins TRBV30 and TRBJ1-1; TRBD1 matches 8 bases. The CDR3 is 12 amino acids. Germline-derived CDR1 and CDR2 are GTSNPN and SVGIG (reference sequence). With V trimmed by 5 bases and J by 2 bases, 1 base remained unmatched. CDR3 protein: CAWGQGNTEAFF. The CDR3 DNA is TGTGCCTGGGGACAGGGAAACACTGAAGCTTTCTTT.

CDR3 nucleotide sequence: TGCAGCGTTGAAGAAGCAGACAGCTCCATTCAGTACTTC. Translated, it gives CSVEEADSSIQYF. The V and J genes are TRBV29-1 and TRBJ2-4; perhaps TRBD1 as D (5 bases). CDR1 SQVTM and CDR2 ANQGSEA come from the germline V gene. This CDR3 is 13 amino acids long. Trimming left V 0 bases short and J 9 bases short, with 12 bases between.

The rearrangement joins TRBV2 to TRBJ2-7, with 8 bases that match TRBD1. Per germline, CDR1 SNHLY and CDR2 FYNNEI. The CDR3 is 16 residues long. V trimming: 4 bases; J trimming: 6 bases; junction bases outside the gene matches: 14. The CDR3 nucleotides read TGTGCCAGCAGTGCAGGGGGCTACTCCGCCCCCGGCGAGCAGTACTTC. Its translation: CASSAGGYSAPGEQYF.

The chain joins TRBV18 to TRBJ2-7; D call uncertain. The germline V gene encodes CDR1 KGHSH and CDR2 LQKENI. The CDR3 loop spans 14 amino acids. The V end was cut by 2 bases, the J end by 3 bases, with 11 bases between. The CDR3 loop reads CASSPSDTNYEQYF. The CDR3 nucleotides are TGTGCCAGCTCACCATCGGATACTAACTACGAGCAGTACTTC.

The CDR3, as DNA: TGTGCCATCAGCTTAACCGGGACAGGTAACTACGAGCAGTACTTC. Its protein product is CAISLTGTGNYEQYF. J is TRBJ2-7 and V is TRBV10-3; 8 bases match TRBD1. The CDR3 has 15 residues. Germline-derived CDR1 and CDR2 are ENHRY and SYGVKD. The V segment lost 6 bases and the J segment 3 bases; nucleotides outside the gene matches: 10.

As to this clone: This same CDR3 is encoded by further DNA sequences in the sample. The V and J genes are TRBV7-9 and TRBJ1-5, with no clear D. The CDR3 is 14 residues long. Trimming cost V 0 bases and J 1 base, with 4 bases left between them. Germline lookup yields CDR1 SEHNR and CDR2 FQNEAQ (reference sequence). The DNA of the CDR3 is TGTGCCAGCAGCTTAGCCGGGAGCAATCAGCCCCAGCATTTT. Translating gives CASSLAGSNQPQHF.

V and J are TRBV7-6 and TRBJ2-3; the D is unclear. Germline lookup yields CDR1 SGHVS and CDR2 FNYEAQ. The CDR3 spans 13 residues. The germline V and J ends were trimmed by 5 bases and 0 bases, with 6 bases remaining between them. CDR3: CASSHGSTDTQYF. The CDR3 DNA reads as TGTGCCAGCAGCCACGGTAGCACAGATACGCAGTATTTT.

This chain connects TRBV29-1 to TRBJ2-5; 12 bases fit TRBD2. The V gene's germline CDR1 is SQVTM and CDR2 ANQGSEA. The CDR3 is made up of 16 amino acids. Trimming took 5 bases from V and 7 from J; bases not matched to a gene: 14. As DNA, the CDR3 is TGCAGCGTTTGCATAGGACTAGCGGGGTCCTCGGGGACCCAGTACTTC. Translating it yields CSVCIGLAGSSGTQYF.

The chain has TRBV30 and TRBJ2-2; D gene ambiguous. V was pared by 0 bases and J by 7 bases, with 9 bases between. This CDR3 spans 13 amino acids. The germline gives CDR1 GTSNPN, CDR2 SVGIG (reference sequence). The CDR3 nucleotides read TGTGCCTGGAGTGTAAGGGTTAACGGGGAGCTGTTTTTT. It encodes CAWSVRVNGELFF.

The chain is built from TRBV29-1 and TRBJ1-1; D uncertain. V lost 0 bases, J lost 2 bases, and 10 bases lay in between. CDR1 and CDR2 from the germline V gene are SQVTM and ANQGSEA. The CDR3 has 14 amino acids. The CDR3 loop reads CSVEDTPINTEAFF. CDR3 DNA: TGCAGCGTTGAAGATACGCCAATTAACACTGAAGCTTTCTTT.

The chain combines TRBV6-1 with TRBJ1-2; 8 nucleotides align to TRBD1. J gave up 7 bases and V 5 bases, and 6 bases lay outside the gene matches. Germline V CDR1 and CDR2: MNHNS, SASEGT. The CDR3 runs 13 residues. The CDR3 sequence: CASSRTGFGGYTF. CDR3 in DNA: TGTGCCAGCAGTAGGACAGGGTTTGGTGGCTACACCTTC.